A single sample gave rise to the 25 T cell receptor beta chains below, sequenced in a study of T cell responses to AZD1222 COVID-19 vaccine. Libraries were prepared by immunoSEQ multiplex PCR; TCRdb keeps only in-frame clonotypes and omits some of them. The data show 92,000 or so clones, approximately 87% seen once. The sequenced sample was peripheral blood, obtained on day 0 of AZD1222 vaccination. The receptors come from an adult in good health.

The chain employs TRBV5-4 and TRBJ2-3, with TRBD2 matching over 11 bases. From germline, CDR1 is SGHNT and CDR2 YYREEE (reference sequence). Trimming at V came to 4 bases and at J to 1 base, leaving 5 bases not matched to a gene. There are 16 residues in the CDR3. The CDR3 reads CASSLPLAGGTDTQYF. The CDR3 DNA reads as TGTGCCAGCAGCCTACCACTAGCGGGGGGCACAGATACGCAGTATTTT. Full variable domain (remainder filled in from reference TRBV5-4 and TRBJ2-3): ETGVTQSPTHLIKTRGQQVTLRCSSQSGHNTVSWYQQALGQGPQFIFQYYREEENGRGNFPPRFSGLQFPNYSSELNVNALELDDSALYLCASSLPLAGGTDTQYFGPGTRLTVL.

The CDR3: CASGYLGGEKLFF. The CDR3 DNA reads TGTGCCAGCGGATATTTGGGGGGTGAAAAACTGTTTTTT. The rearrangement joins TRBV7-9 to TRBJ1-4; D might be TRBD1 (5 bases). Germline values: CDR1 SEHNR, CDR2 FQNEAQ (reference sequence). Trimming took off 8 bases at V and 7 bases at J, with 14 bases between the two ends. CDR3 length equals 13 residues. The full variable domain, completed using reference TRBV7-9 and TRBJ1-4, is DTGVSQNPRHKITKRGQNVTFRCDPISEHNRLYWYRQTLGQGPEFLTYFQNEAQLEKSRLLSDRFSAERPKGSFSTLEIQRTEQGDSAMYLCASGYLGGEKLFFGSGTQLSVL.

This chain joins TRBV7-2 and TRBJ1-5; D is perhaps TRBD1 (5 bases). V lost 4 bases, J lost 2 bases, and 12 bases lay in between. CDR3 length: 15 amino acids. Germline V gene data show CDR1 as SGHTA and CDR2 as FQGNSA. In DNA, the CDR3 is TGTGCCAGCAGCTCCTGGGGGGGTGGCAATCAGCCCCAGCATTTT. It is translated as CASSSWGGGNQPQHF.

The genes are TRBV3-1 (or the pseudogene TRBV3-2) and TRBJ2-1; unclear D gene. Germline V CDR1 and CDR2: LGHDT, YNNKEL (reference sequence). This CDR3 is built from 16 residues. V was cut by 0 bases and J by 6 bases, with 15 bases left in between. The CDR3 DNA reads as TGTGCCAGCAGCCAAGAAGCCAGCGATCGTAGCAATGAGCAGTTCTTC. Protein product: CASSQEASDRSNEQFF.

CDR3 amino acids: CASSYSGEYNEKLFF. The CDR3 DNA follows: TGTGCCAGCAGTTACTCGGGGGAATACAATGAAAAACTGTTTTTT. V is TRBV6-5 and J is TRBJ1-4, with D possibly matching TRBD1 (5 bases). The V and J ends lost 0 bases and 5 bases respectively, with 10 bases between them. CDR1 and CDR2 from the germline V gene are MNHEY and SVGAGI. The CDR3 runs 15 residues.

The chain links TRBV27 to TRBJ2-3; TRBD2 is a possible D gene (6 bases). CDR1 is MNHEY, CDR2 SMNVEV, per germline (reference sequence). The CDR3 runs to 15 residues. Trimming cost V 4 bases and J 5 bases, with 16 bases left between them. CDR3 DNA: TGTGCCAGCAGTTCCCCTAGCGCCGGGGGAGATACGCAGTATTTT. Residues: CASSSPSAGGDTQYF.

V is TRBV19 and J is TRBJ2-5, with 10 bases fitting TRBD2. The CDR3 consists of 18 residues. Germline trimming cut 5 bases from V and 2 bases from J; bases unmatched to any gene: 14. Germline assignment: CDR1 LNHDA and CDR2 SQIVND (reference sequence). The CDR3 sequence: CASSESGRAFGGQETQYF. The DNA of the CDR3 is TGTGCCAGTAGTGAAAGCGGGAGGGCCTTCGGCGGGCAAGAGACCCAGTACTTC.

The count of this clone is one. The chain is built from TRBV6-5 and TRBJ2-3; 7 bases agree with TRBD2. Germline values: CDR1 MNHEY, CDR2 SVGAGI. The CDR3 consists of 14 residues. The V and J ends lost 4 bases and 4 bases, in that order; junction bases with no gene match: 5. CDR3 sequence: CASSLARGADTQYF. For the CDR3, the DNA is TGTGCCAGCAGTTTGGCCCGGGGGGCAGATACGCAGTATTTT.

This clone was detected once. The V and J genes are TRBV2 and TRBJ2-4; D is possibly TRBD1 (6 bases). This CDR3 region has 15 residues. V was shortened by 6 bases and J by 3 bases, with 15 bases between the two germline ends. Germline CDR1 SNHLY, CDR2 FYNNEI. The CDR3 DNA sequence: TGTGCCAGCAGGTTAGACAGGCCCCTCAAAAACATTCAGTACTTC. This translates into CASRLDRPLKNIQYF.

V usage is TRBV19 and J usage is TRBJ2-5; 7 bases map to TRBD1. This CDR3 spans 13 amino acids. Germline V CDR1 and CDR2: LNHDA, SQIVND (reference sequence). J was trimmed by 4 bases and V by 3 bases; bases with no gene match: 2. In nucleotides, the CDR3 is TGTGCCAGTAGTATCACAGGGGTAGAGACCCAGTACTTC. Amino acid sequence: CASSITGVETQYF.

The V call is TRBV29-1, the J call TRBJ2-1, with unresolved D. The CDR3 is 13 amino acids. The V gene lost 6 bases and the J gene lost 5 bases, with 14 bases spanning the gap. Germline V CDR1 and CDR2: SQVTM, ANQGSEA. The CDR3 coding sequence is TGCAGCGTCCGACTCCGTAGGGACAATGAGCAGTTCTTC. Protein: CSVRLRRDNEQFF.

The genes are TRBV5-5 and TRBJ1-2; a possible D gene is TRBD1 (6 bases). CDR1 and CDR2 from the germline V gene are SGHKS and YYEKEE (reference sequence). Between the trimmed V and J ends, which lost 4 bases and 4 bases, there was a span of 14 bases. The CDR3 runs to 14 residues. The CDR3: CASSLRVGAYGYTF. The CDR3 coding sequence is TGTGCCAGCAGCCTTAGGGTGGGGGCCTATGGCTACACCTTC.

The chain has TRBV2 and TRBJ2-2; perhaps TRBD2 as D (6 bases). The CDR3 runs to 14 residues. The germline V gene encodes CDR1 SNHLY and CDR2 FYNNEI. V dropped 6 bases and J dropped 4 bases, with 12 bases sitting between them. The CDR3 DNA follows: TGTGCCAGCAGCTTACGGGAGAGCACCGGGGAGCTGTTTTTT. Residues: CASSLRESTGELFF. The variable domain in full, completed from reference TRBV2 and TRBJ2-2, reads EPEVTQTPSHQVTQMGQEVILRCVPISNHLYFYWYRQILGQKVEFLVSFYNNEISEKSEIFDDQFSVERPDGSNFTLKIRSTKLEDSAMYFCASSLRESTGELFFGEGSRLTVL.

A note on this clone: The germline gene is not matched at one end of the junction; a read error may be the cause. The V gene is TRBV7-7, the J gene TRBJ2-2; 13 bases are shared with TRBD2. The CDR3 sequence is 19 residues long. Germline V gives CDR1 SSHAT, CDR2 FNYEAQ (reference sequence). The DNA of the CDR3 is TGTGCTAGCAGGTCGATCGGGACTAGCGGGATAGGCCCCTCCGGGGAGCTGTTTTTT. Translating gives CASRSIGTSGIGPSGELFF. The whole variable domain, filled in from reference TRBV7-7 and TRBJ2-2, reads GAGVSQSPRYKVTKRGQDVTLRCDPISSHATLYWYQQALGQGPEFLTYFNYEAQPDKSGLPSDRFSAERPEGSISTLTIQRTEQRDSAMYRCASRSIGTSGIGPSGELFFGEGSRLTVL.

Only one count was recorded for this clone. The chain couples TRBV20-1 to TRBJ2-4; 11 nucleotides match TRBD2. Germline CDR1 is DFQATT and CDR2 is SNEGSKA (reference sequence). The CDR3 length is 15 residues. Trimming at V came to 3 bases and at J to 8 bases, leaving 9 bases not matched to a gene. DNA of the CDR3: TGCAGTGCTAGTGCGTTAGCGGGAGGGCCCCACATTCAGTACTTC. This codes for CSASALAGGPHIQYF.

This clone was counted once. V usage is TRBV7-3 and J usage is TRBJ2-2, with 8 bases aligning to TRBD1. V lost 4 bases and J lost 7; bases outside the gene matches: 5. CDR3 size: 14 residues. CDR1 and CDR2 from the germline V gene are SGHTA and FQGTGA. Here the CDR3 DNA reads TGTGCCAGCAGCTCCGGGACAGGTCTCGGGGAGCTGTTTTTT. Amino acid sequence: CASSSGTGLGELFF.

CDR3 in amino acids: CASRRGGLALTEAFF. CDR3 in DNA: TGTGCCAGCAGAAGGGGGGGACTCGCCCTCACTGAAGCTTTCTTT. The V and J genes are TRBV6-5 and TRBJ1-1; weak D call: TRBD1 (6 bases). Trimming took off 6 bases at V and 4 bases at J, with 18 bases between the two ends. The CDR3 contains 15 residues. The V gene's germline CDR1 is MNHEY and CDR2 SVGAGI.

The V call is TRBV7-2, the J call TRBJ2-3; TRBD1 agrees at 8 bases. Germline assignment: CDR1 SGHTA and CDR2 FQGNSA. V lost 0 bases and J lost 3; bases outside the gene matches: 8. CDR3 length: 17 residues. For the CDR3, the DNA is TGTGCCAGCAGCTTAGCGTCCCAGGGGGCGCGAACAGATACGCAGTATTTT. It specifies CASSLASQGARTDTQYF.

This chain links TRBV9 with TRBJ1-1; D ambiguous. Germline V gene sequence: CDR1 SGDLS, CDR2 YYNGEE. V was pared by 3 bases and J by 5 bases, with 11 bases between. There are 13 residues in the CDR3. The CDR3 spells CASSEGVCTEAFF. DNA of the CDR3: TGTGCCAGCAGCGAGGGTGTGTGTACTGAAGCTTTCTTT.

The DNA for the CDR3 is TGTGCCAGCAGTTTTAGCGGGGAGACCCAGTACTTC. Translation gives CASSFSGETQYF. The chain has TRBV12-3 or TRBV12-4 and TRBJ2-5; TRBD2 matches at 7 bases. V shed 3 bases and J 5 bases; nucleotides not matched to a gene: 0. This CDR3 has 12 residues.

This clone turned up a few times. The chain joins TRBV7-8 to TRBJ2-7; TRBD2 might be the D (6 bases). Germline V gene data show CDR1 as SGHVS and CDR2 as FQNEAQ. The CDR3 consists of 15 residues. V lost 3 bases, J lost 1 base, and 13 bases lay in between. The DNA for the CDR3 is TGTGCCAGCAGCTTTAGAGGGAGGCCGTCCTACGAGCAGTACTTC. Residues: CASSFRGRPSYEQYF.

The chain employs TRBV9 and TRBJ1-1; TRBD1 agrees at 7 bases. The CDR3 consists of 15 residues. Germline CDR1 reads SGDLS; CDR2 reads YYNGEE. V dropped 2 bases and J dropped 1; count of bases not matched to a gene: 5. The CDR3 DNA follows: TGTGCCAGCAGCGTTTCGACAGGGCCGAACACTGAAGCTTTCTTT. It codes for CASSVSTGPNTEAFF.

This chain links TRBV30 with TRBJ2-2; 8 bases align to TRBD2. Per the germline V gene, CDR1 is GTSNPN and CDR2 is SVGIG (reference sequence). Trimming cost V 3 bases and J 3 bases; bases outside gene matches: 3. The CDR3 contains 14 residues. The CDR3 loop is CAWSGRADTGELFF. For the CDR3, the DNA is TGTGCCTGGAGCGGGAGGGCCGACACCGGGGAGCTGTTTTTT.

CDR3 sequence: CASSQHSRSEQYF. Written as DNA, the CDR3 is TGTGCCAGCAGCCAGCACTCTCGGAGCGAGCAGTACTTC. The V gene is TRBV14, the J gene TRBJ2-7; D is uncertain. Germline CDR1 is SGHDN and CDR2 is FVKESK. CDR3 size: 13 residues. V was trimmed by 3 bases and J by 6 bases, leaving 12 bases between them.

This rearrangement joins TRBV7-2 to TRBJ2-3, with TRBD2 matching 8 bases. Germline CDR1 and CDR2: SGHTA and FQGNSA. The CDR3 runs 17 residues. Losses at the gene ends were 5 bases for V and 2 bases for J; bases not matched to a gene: 12. CDR3 residues: CASSPRGAGVHTDTQYF. Written as DNA, the CDR3 is TGTGCCAGCAGCCCCCGTGGAGCGGGAGTCCACACAGATACGCAGTATTTT.